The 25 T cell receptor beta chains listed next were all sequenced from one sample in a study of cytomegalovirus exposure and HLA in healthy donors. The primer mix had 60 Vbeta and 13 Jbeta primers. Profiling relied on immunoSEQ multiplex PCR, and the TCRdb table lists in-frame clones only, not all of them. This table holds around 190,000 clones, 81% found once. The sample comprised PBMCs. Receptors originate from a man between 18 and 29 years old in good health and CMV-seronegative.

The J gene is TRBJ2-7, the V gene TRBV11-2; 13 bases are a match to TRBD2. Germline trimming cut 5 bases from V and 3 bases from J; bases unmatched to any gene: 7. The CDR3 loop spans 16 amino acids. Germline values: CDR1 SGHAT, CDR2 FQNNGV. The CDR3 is CASSTVWTSGSYEQYF. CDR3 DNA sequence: TGTGCCAGCAGCACCGTTTGGACTAGCGGGAGCTACGAGCAGTACTTC.

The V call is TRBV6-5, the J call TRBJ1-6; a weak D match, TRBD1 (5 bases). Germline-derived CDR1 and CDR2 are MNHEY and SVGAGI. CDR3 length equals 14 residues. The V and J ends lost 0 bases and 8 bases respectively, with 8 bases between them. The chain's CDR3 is CASSYSDTDSPLHF. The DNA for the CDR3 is TGTGCCAGCAGTTACTCGGACACCGATTCACCCCTCCACTTT.

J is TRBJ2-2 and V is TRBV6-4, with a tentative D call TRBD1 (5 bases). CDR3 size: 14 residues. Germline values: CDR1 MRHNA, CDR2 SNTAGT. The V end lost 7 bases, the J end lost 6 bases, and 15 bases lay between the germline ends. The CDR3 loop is CASTQNQGAGELFF. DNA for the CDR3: TGTGCCAGCACCCAGAATCAAGGGGCCGGGGAGCTGTTTTTT.

CDR3 residues: CASSIGGGTQETQYF. CDR3 sequence (DNA): TGTGCCAGTAGTATAGGAGGAGGGACCCAAGAGACCCAGTACTTC. This chain uses TRBV19 with TRBJ2-5; D may be TRBD2 (6 bases). The CDR3 totals 15 residues. Germline V CDR1 and CDR2: LNHDA, SQIVND (reference sequence). The ends were cut back, 1 base at V and 1 base at J, with 10 bases in the middle.

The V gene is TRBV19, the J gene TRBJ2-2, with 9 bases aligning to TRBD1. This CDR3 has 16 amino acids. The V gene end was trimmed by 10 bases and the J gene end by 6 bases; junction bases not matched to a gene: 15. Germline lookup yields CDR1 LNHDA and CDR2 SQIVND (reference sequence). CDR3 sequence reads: CAIKVVGQGVAGELFF. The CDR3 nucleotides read TGTGCCATTAAGGTGGTGGGACAGGGAGTGGCCGGGGAGCTGTTTTTT.

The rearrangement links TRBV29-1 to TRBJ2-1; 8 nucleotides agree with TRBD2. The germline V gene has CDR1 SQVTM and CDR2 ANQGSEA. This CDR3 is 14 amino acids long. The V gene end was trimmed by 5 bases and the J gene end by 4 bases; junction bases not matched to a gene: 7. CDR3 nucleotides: TGCAGCGTTAAGAGTCTAGCGGGTTACAATGAGCAGTTCTTC. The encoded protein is CSVKSLAGYNEQFF.

The CDR3 DNA sequence: TGCAGCGTTGTAAGACAGGCGTCTGAAGCTTTCTTT. Translation: CSVVRQASEAFF. The gene calls are TRBV29-1 and TRBJ1-1, with TRBD1 as a possible D gene (6 bases). Looked up from germline, CDR1 is SQVTM and CDR2 is ANQGSEA. V was pared by 4 bases and J by 6 bases, with 12 bases between. The CDR3 runs to 12 residues.

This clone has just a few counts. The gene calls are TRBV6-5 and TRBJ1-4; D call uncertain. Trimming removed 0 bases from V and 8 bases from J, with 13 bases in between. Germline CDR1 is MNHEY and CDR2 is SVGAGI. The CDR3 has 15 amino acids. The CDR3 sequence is CASSYSNEGDEKLFF. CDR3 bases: TGTGCCAGCAGTTACTCGAATGAGGGAGACGAAAAACTGTTTTTT.

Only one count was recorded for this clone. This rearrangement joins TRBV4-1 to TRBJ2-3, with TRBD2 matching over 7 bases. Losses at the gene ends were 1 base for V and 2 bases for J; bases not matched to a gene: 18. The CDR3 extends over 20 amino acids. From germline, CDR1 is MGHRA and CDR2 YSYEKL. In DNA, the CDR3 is TGCGCCAGCAGCCAAGTCCGTCGAGCAGCCGGGACTAATGACACAGATACGCAGTATTTT. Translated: CASSQVRRAAGTNDTDTQYF.

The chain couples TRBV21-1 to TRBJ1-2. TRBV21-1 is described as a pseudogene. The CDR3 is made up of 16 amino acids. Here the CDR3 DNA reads TGTGCCAGCAGCAAAGCAAGAACATCGACGGGCTATGGCTACACCTTC. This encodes CASSKARTSTGYGYTF.

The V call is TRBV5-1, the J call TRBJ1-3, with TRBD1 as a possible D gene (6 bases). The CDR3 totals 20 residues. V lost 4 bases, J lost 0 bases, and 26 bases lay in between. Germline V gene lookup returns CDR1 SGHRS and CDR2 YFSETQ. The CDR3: CASSPSRQGPRPSSGNTIYF. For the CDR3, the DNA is TGCGCCAGCAGCCCATCACGGCAGGGGCCGAGGCCCTCCTCTGGAAACACCATATATTTT. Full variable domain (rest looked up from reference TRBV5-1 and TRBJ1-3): KAGVTQTPRYLIKTRGQQVTLSCSPISGHRSVSWYQQTPGQGLQFLFEYFSETQRNKGNFPGRFSGRQFSNSRSEMNVSTLELGDSALYLCASSPSRQGPRPSSGNTIYFGEGSWLTVV.

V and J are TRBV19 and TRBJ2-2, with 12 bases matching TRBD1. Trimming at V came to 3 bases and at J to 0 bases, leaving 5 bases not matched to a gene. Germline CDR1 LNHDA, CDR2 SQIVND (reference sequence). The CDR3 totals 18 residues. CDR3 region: CASSMGTGGLANTGELFF. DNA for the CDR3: TGTGCCAGTAGTATGGGGACAGGGGGCTTGGCGAACACCGGGGAGCTGTTTTTT.

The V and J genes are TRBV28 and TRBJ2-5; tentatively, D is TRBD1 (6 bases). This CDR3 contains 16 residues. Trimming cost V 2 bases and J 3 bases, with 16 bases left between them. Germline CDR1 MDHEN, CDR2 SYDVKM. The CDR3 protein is CASSLLTGGIKETQYF. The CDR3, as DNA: TGTGCCAGCAGTTTACTGACAGGAGGCATAAAAGAGACCCAGTACTTC.

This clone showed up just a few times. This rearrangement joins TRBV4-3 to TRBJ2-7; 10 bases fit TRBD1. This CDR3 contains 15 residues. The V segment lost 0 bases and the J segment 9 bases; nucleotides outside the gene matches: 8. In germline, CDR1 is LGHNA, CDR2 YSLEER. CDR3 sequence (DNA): TGCGCCAGCAGCCAAGATCTGTGGGACAGGGGTCCGCAGTACTTC. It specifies CASSQDLWDRGPQYF.

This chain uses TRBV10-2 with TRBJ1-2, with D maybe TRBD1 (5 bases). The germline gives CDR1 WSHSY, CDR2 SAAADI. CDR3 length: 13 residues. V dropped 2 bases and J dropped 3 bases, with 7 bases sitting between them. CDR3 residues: CASSEGRDYGYTF. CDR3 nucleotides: TGCGCCAGCAGTGAGGGCAGGGACTATGGCTACACCTTC.

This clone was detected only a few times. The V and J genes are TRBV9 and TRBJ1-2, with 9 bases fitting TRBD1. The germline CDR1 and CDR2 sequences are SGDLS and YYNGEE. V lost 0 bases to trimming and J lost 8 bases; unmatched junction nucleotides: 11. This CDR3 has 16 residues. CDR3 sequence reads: CASSVGRRDREGGYTF. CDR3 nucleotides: TGTGCCAGCAGCGTAGGACGGAGGGACAGGGAGGGCGGCTACACCTTC.

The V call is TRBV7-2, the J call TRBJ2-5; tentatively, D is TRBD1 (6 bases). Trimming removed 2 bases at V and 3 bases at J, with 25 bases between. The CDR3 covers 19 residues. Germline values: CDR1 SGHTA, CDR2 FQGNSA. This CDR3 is CASSLTPGATQGIKETQYF. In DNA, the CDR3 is TGTGCCAGCAGCTTAACCCCAGGAGCGACCCAGGGGATAAAAGAGACCCAGTACTTC.

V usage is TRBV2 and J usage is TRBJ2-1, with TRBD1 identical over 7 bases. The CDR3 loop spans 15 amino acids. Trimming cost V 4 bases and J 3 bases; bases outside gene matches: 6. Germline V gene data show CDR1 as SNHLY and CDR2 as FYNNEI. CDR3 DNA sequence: TGTGCCAGCAGTGCTTTGGGACAGAACTACAATGAGCAGTTCTTC. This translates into CASSALGQNYNEQFF.

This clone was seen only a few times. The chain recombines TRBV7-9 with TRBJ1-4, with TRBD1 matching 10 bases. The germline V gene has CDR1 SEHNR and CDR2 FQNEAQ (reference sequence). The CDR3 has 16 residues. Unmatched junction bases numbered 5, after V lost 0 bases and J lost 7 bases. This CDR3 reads CASSLATRQGAEKLFF. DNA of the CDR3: TGTGCCAGCAGCTTAGCCACCCGACAGGGGGCTGAAAAACTGTTTTTT.

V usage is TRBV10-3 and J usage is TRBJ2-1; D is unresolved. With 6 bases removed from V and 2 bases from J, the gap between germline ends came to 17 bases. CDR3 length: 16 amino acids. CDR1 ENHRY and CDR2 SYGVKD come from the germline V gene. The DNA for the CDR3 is TGTGCCATCAGGAAGGCGACTCGTCCGCCCTACAATGAGCAGTTCTTC. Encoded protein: CAIRKATRPPYNEQFF.

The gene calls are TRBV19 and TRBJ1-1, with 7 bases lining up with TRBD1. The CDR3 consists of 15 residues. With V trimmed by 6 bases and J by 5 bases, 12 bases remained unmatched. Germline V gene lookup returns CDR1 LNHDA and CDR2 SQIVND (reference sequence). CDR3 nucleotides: TGTGCCAGTAGGAATCCTGACAGGGAGAGGACTGAAGCTTTCTTT. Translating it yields CASRNPDRERTEAFF. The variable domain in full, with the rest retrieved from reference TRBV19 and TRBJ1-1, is DGGITQSPKYLFRKEGQNVTLSCEQNLNHDAMYWYRQDPGQGLRLIYYSQIVNDFQKGDIAEGYSVSREKKESFPLTVTSAQKNPTAFYLCASRNPDRERTEAFFGQGTRLTVV.

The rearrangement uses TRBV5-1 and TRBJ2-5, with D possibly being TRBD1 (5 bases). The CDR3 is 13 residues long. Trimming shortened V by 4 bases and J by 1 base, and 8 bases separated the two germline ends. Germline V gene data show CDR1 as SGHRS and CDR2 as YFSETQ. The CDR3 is CASSPGPQETQYF. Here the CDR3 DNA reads TGCGCCAGCAGCCCAGGGCCCCAAGAGACCCAGTACTTC.

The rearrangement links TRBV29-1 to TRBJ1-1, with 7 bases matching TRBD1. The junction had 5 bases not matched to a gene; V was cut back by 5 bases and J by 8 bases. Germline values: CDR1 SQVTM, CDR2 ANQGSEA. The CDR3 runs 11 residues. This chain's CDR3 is CSVWGTAEAFF. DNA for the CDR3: TGCAGCGTTTGGGGGACAGCCGAAGCTTTCTTT.

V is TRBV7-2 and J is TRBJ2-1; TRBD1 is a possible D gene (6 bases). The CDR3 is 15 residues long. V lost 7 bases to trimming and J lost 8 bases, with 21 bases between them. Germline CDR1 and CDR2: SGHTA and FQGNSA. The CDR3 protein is CASTSLGAGRDEQFF. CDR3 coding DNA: TGTGCCAGCACCTCGTTGGGGGCGGGTAGGGATGAGCAGTTCTTC.

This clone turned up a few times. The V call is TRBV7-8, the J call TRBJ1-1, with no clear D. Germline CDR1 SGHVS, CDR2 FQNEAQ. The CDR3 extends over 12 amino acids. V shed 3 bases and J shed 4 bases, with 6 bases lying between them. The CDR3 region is CASSFSSTEAFF. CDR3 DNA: TGTGCCAGCAGCTTCAGTTCCACTGAAGCTTTCTTT.